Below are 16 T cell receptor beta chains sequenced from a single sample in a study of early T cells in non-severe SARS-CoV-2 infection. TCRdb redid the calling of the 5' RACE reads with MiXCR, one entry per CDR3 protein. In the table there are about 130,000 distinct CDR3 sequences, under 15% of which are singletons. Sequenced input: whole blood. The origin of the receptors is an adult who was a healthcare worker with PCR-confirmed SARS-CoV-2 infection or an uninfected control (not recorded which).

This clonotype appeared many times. DNA of the CDR3: TGTGCCTGGAATATGGAGTATGGCTACACCTTC. Protein sequence: CAWNMEYGYTF. The chain carries TRBV30 and TRBJ1-2; no definite D call. The V and J ends lost 4 bases and 5 bases respectively, with 8 bases between them. CDR1 is GTSNPN and CDR2 is SVGIG in the germline V gene (reference sequence). The CDR3 is made up of 11 amino acids.

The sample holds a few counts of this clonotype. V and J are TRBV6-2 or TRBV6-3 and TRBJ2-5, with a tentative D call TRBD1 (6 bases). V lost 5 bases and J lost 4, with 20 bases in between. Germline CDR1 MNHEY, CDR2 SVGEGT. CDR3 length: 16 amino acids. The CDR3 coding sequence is TGTGCCAGCAGTACCATCACGACGGGACAAAGAGAGACCCAGTACTTC. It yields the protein CASSTITTGQRETQYF.

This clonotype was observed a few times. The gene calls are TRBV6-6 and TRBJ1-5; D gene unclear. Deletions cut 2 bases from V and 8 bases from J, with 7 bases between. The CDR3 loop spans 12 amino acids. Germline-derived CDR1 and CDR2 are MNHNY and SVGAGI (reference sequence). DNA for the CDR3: TGTGCCAGCAGTTACGCGGGAGAGCCCCAGCATTTT. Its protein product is CASSYAGEPQHF.

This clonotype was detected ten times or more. CDR3 protein: CASSQAETEGDTEAFF. The CDR3 coding sequence is TGCGCCAGCAGCCAAGCCGAGACGGAGGGCGACACTGAAGCTTTCTTT. V is TRBV4-1 and J is TRBJ1-1, with D hard to call. Per germline, CDR1 MGHRA and CDR2 YSYEKL. The CDR3 contains 16 residues. Trimming removed 1 base from V and 3 bases from J, with 15 bases in between.

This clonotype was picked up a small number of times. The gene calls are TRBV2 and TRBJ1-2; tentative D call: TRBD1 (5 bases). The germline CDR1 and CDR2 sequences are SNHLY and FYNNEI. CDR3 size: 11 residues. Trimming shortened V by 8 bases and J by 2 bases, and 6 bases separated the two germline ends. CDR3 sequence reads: CASRQNYGYTF. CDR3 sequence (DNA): TGTGCCAGCCGACAGAACTATGGCTACACCTTC.

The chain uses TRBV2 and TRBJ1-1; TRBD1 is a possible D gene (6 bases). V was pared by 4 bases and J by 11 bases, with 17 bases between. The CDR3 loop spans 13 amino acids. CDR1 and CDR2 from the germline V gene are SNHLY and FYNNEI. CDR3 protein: CASSVTGAMGAFF. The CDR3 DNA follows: TGTGCCAGCAGTGTGACGGGGGCCATGGGGGCTTTCTTT.

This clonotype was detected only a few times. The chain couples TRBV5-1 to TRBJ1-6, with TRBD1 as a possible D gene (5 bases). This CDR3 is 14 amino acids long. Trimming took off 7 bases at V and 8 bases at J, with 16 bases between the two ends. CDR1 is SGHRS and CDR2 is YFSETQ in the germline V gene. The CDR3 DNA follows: TGCGCCAGCCGGCCGGGGGACGTTGATTCACCCCTCCACTTT. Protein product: CASRPGDVDSPLHF.

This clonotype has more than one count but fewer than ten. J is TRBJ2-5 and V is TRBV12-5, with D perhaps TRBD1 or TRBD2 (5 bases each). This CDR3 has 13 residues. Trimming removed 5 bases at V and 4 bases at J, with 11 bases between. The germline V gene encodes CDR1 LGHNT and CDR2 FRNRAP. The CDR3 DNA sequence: TGTGCTAGTGGTGGGACGCCGCGAGAGACCCAGTACTTC. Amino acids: CASGGTPRETQYF.

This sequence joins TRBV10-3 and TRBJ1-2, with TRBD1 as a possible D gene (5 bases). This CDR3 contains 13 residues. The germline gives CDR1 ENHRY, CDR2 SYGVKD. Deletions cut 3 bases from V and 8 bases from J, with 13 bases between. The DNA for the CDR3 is TGTGCCATCAGTGAACGAGGGCAGGGCGGCTACACCTTC. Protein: CAISERGQGGYTF.

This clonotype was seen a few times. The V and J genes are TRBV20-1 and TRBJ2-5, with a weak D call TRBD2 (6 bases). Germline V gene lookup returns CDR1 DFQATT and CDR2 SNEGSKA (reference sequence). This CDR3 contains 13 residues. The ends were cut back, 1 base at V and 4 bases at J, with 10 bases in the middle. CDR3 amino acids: CSARVEGGETQYF. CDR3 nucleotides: TGCAGTGCTAGAGTGGAGGGCGGAGAGACCCAGTACTTC.

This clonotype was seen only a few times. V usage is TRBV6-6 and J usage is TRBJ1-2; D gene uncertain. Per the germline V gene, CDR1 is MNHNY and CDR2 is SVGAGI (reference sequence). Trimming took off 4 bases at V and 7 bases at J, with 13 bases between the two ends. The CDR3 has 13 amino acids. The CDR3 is CASSSTPAGGYTF. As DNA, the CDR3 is TGTGCCAGCAGTTCTACACCGGCGGGTGGCTACACCTTC.

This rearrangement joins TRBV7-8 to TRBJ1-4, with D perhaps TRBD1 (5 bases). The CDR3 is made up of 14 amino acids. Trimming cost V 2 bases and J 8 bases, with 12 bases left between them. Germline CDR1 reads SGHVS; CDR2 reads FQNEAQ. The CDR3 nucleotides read TGTGCCAGCAGCTTAAACGGGCGGGGCGAAAAACTGTTTTTT. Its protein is CASSLNGRGEKLFF. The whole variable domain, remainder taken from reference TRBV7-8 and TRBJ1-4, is GAGVSQSPRYKVAKRGQDVALRCDPISGHVSLFWYQQALGQGPEFLTYFQNEAQLDKSGLPSDRFFAERPEGSVSTLKIQRTQQEDSAVYLCASSLNGRGEKLFFGSGTQLSVL.

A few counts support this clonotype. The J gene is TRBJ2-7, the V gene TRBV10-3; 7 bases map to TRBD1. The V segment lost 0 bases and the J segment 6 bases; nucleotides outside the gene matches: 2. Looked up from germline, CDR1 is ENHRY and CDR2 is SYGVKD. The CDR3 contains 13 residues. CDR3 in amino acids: CAISESHRGEQYF. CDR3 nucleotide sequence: TGTGCCATCAGTGAGTCACACAGGGGCGAGCAGTACTTC.

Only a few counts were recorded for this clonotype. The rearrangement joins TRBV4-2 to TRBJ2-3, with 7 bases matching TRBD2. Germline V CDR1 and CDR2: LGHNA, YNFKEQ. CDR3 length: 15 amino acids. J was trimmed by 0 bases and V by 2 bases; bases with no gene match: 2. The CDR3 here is CASSQSGASTDTQYF. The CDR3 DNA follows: TGTGCCAGCAGCCAAAGCGGGGCTAGCACAGATACGCAGTATTTT.

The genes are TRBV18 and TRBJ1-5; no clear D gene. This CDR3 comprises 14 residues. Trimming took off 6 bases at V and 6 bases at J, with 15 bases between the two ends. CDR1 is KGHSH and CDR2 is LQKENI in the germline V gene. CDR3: CASSPGITLQPQHF. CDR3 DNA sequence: TGTGCCAGCTCCCCCGGGATAACACTTCAGCCCCAGCATTTT.

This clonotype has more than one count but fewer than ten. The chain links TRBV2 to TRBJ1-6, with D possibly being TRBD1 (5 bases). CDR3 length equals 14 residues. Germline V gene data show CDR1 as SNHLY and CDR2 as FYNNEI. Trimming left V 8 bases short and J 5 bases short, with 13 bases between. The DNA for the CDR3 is TGTGCCAGCTCCTTGCGGGGGAATAATTCACCCCTCCACTTT. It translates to CASSLRGNNSPLHF.